The table lists the clone carrying this TCR beta chain with many counts. Its antigen is not known. Every patient underwent thyroid surgery untreated. The germline CDR1 and CDR2 sequences are ENHRY and SYGVKD. The CDR3 covers 14 residues. V was trimmed by 3 bases and J by 1 base, leaving 9 bases between them. This record comes from a study of metastatic and nonmetastatic thyroid tumors. Study at large: Repertoires from blood and tumor or nodule tissue of malignant and benign thyroid patients were compared. Points from the study as a whole: Versus benign nodules, malignant thyroid tumors reportedly had significantly higher TCR beta diversity, in blood and tumor.

Per the original data handling: In papillary thyroid cancer, a distant-metastasis classifier was built using CDR3 differences across clinicopathological groups. TCRdb reanalyzed the PCR reads with MiXCR. TCRdb, not the authors, supplied the V and J calls. The repertoire holds 17,000 or so clones, with about 25% as singletons. This chain uses TRBV10-3 with TRBJ2-5; D might be TRBD1 (6 bases). The sequenced sample was adjacent normal tissue. The receptor was derived from a female donor with papillary thyroid cancer or a benign thyroid nodule (not recorded which). Some clones in this sample may be carry-over from other donors' samples. CDR3 nucleotides: TGTGCCATCAGTGACTCACAGGGCCAAGAGACCCAGTACTTC. Amino acids: CAISDSQGQETQYF.